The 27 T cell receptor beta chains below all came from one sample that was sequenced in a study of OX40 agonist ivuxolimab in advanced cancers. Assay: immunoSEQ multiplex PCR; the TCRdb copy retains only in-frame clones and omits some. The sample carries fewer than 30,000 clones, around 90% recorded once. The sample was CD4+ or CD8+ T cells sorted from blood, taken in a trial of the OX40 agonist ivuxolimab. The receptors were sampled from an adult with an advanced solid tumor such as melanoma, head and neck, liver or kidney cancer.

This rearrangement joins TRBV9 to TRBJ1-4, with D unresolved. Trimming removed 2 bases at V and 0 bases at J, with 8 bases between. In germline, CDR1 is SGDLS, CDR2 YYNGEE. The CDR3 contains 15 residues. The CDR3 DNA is TGTGCCAGCAGCGTTGCTGGGACAACTAATGAAAAACTGTTTTTT. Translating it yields CASSVAGTTNEKLFF.

CDR3: CASSLEPGPAYNEQFF. The CDR3 DNA is TGTGCCAGCAGCTTAGAACCGGGACCAGCCTACAATGAGCAGTTCTTC. V usage is TRBV11-2 and J usage is TRBJ2-1; D possibly uses TRBD1 or TRBD2 (5 bases each). Deletions cut 0 bases from V and 2 bases from J, with 11 bases between. CDR1 and CDR2 from the germline V gene are SGHAT and FQNNGV. The CDR3 consists of 16 residues.

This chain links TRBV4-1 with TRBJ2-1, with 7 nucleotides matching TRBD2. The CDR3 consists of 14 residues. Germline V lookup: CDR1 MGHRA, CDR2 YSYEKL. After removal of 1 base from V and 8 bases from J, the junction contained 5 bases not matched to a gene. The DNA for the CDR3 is TGCGCCAGCAGCCAAGCGAGGACTAGGTATGAGCAGTTCTTC. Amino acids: CASSQARTRYEQFF.

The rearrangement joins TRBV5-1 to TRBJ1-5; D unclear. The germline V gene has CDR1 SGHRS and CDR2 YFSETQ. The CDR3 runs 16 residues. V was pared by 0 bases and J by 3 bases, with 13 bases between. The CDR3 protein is CASSLGEFGFNQPQHF. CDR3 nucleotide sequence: TGCGCCAGCAGCTTGGGGGAGTTTGGTTTCAATCAGCCCCAGCATTTT.

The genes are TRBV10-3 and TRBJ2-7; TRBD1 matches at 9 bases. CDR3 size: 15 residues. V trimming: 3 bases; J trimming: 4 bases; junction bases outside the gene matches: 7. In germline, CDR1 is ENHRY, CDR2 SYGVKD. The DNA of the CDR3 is TGTGCCATCAGTGACCCCGGGACAGGGAGTTACGAGCAGTACTTC. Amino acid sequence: CAISDPGTGSYEQYF.

This CDR3 reads CASSRAGGLAPYEQYF. The CDR3, as DNA: TGCGCCAGCTCCAGGGCGGGGGGACTAGCACCCTACGAGCAGTACTTC. V is TRBV5-1 and J is TRBJ2-7, with 9 bases matching TRBD2. The CDR3 contains 16 residues. The germline CDR1 and CDR2 sequences are SGHRS and YFSETQ. The ends lost 7 bases at V and 2 bases at J; junction bases unmatched: 13.

The CDR3 protein is CASTEGRGQVTDTQYF. CDR3 nucleotide sequence: TGTGCCAGCACTGAGGGCAGGGGGCAGGTCACAGATACGCAGTATTTT. The chain uses TRBV6-1 and TRBJ2-3; 8 bases are a match to TRBD1. The germline V gene encodes CDR1 MNHNS and CDR2 SASEGT. The J segment lost 2 bases and the V segment lost 7 bases, leaving 11 bases of the junction unmatched. The CDR3 consists of 16 residues.

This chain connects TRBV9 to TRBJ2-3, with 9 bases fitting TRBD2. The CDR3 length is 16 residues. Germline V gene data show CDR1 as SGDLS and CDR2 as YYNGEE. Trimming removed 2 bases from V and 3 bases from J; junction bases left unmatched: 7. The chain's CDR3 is CASSVRSGGITDTQYF. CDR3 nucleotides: TGTGCCAGCAGCGTTCGGAGCGGGGGGATAACAGATACGCAGTATTTT. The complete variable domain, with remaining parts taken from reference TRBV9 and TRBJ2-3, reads DSGVTQTPKHLITATGQRVTLRCSPRSGDLSVYWYQQSLDQGLQFLIQYYNGEERAKGNILERFSAQQFPDLHSELNLSSLELGDSALYFCASSVRSGGITDTQYFGPGTRLTVL.

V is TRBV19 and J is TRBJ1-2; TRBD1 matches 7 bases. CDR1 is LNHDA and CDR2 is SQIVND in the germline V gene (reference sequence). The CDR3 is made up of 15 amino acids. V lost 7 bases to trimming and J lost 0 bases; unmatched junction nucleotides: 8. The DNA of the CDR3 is TGTGCCAGTACCCTGGAGGGACAGTCTAACTATGGCTACACCTTC. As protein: CASTLEGQSNYGYTF.

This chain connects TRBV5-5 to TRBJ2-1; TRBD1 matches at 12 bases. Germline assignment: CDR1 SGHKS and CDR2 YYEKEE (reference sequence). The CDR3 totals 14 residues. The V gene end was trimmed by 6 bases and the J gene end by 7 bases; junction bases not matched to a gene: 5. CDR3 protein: CASTGTGGMNEQFF. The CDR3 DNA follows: TGTGCCAGCACCGGGACAGGGGGCATGAATGAGCAGTTCTTC.

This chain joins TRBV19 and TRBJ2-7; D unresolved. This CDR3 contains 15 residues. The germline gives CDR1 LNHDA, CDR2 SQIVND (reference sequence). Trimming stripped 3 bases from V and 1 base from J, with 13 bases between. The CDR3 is CASSMGRGPSYEQYF. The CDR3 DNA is TGTGCCAGTAGTATGGGCCGAGGACCATCCTACGAGCAGTACTTC.

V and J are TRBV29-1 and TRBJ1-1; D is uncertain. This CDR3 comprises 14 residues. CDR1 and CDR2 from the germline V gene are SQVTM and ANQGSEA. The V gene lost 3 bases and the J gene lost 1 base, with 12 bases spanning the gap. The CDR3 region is CSVEDLDPNTEAFF. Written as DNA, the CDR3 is TGCAGCGTTGAGGATCTGGATCCGAACACTGAAGCTTTCTTT.

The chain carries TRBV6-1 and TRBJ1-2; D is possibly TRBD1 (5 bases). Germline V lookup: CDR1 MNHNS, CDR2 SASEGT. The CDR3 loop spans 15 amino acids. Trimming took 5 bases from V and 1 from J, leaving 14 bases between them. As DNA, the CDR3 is TGTGCCAGCAGTCTTAGCAAACAGGTTAACTATGGCTACACCTTC. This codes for CASSLSKQVNYGYTF.

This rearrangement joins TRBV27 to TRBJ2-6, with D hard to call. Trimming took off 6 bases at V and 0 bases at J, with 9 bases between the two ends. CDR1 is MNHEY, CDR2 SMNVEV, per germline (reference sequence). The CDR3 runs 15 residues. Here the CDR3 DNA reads TGTGCCAGCAGAACACTATACTCTGGGGCCAACGTCCTGACTTTC. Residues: CASRTLYSGANVLTF.

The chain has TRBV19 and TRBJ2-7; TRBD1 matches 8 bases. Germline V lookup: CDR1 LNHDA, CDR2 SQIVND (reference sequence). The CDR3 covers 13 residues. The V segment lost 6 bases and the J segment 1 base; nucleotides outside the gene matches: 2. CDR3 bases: TGTGCCAGTAGCCAGGGGGCGTCCTACGAGCAGTACTTC. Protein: CASSQGASYEQYF.

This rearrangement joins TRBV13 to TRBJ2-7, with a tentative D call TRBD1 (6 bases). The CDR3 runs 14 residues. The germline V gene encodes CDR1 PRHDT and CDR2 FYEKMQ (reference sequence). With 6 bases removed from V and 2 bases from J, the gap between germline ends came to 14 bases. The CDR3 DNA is TGTGCCAGCAGTTCCCGGGACACAACCTACGAGCAGTACTTC. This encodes CASSSRDTTYEQYF.

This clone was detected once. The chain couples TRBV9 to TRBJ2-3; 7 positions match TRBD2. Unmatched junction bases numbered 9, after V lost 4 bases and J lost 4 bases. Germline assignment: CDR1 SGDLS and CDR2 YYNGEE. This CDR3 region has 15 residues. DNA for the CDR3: TGTGCCAGCAGCCCGCCCCGCGGGAGATCAGATACGCAGTATTTT. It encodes CASSPPRGRSDTQYF.

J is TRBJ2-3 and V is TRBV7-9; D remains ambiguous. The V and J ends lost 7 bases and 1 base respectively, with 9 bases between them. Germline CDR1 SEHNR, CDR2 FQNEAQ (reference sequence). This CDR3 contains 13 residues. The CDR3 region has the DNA TGTGCCAGCACCTCCGGTCGCACAGATACGCAGTATTTT. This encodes CASTSGRTDTQYF. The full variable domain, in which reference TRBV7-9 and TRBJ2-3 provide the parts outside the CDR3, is DTGVSQNPRHKITKRGQNVTFRCDPISEHNRLYWYRQTLGQGPEFLTYFQNEAQLEKSRLLSDRFSAERPKGSFSTLEIQRTEQGDSAMYLCASTSGRTDTQYFGPGTRLTVL.

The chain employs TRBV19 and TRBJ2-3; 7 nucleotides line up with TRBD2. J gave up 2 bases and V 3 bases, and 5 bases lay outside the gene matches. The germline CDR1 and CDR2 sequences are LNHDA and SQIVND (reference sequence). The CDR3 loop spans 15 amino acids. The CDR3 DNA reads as TGTGCCAGTAGTATCTGGAGCGGGAACACAGATACGCAGTATTTT. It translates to CASSIWSGNTDTQYF.

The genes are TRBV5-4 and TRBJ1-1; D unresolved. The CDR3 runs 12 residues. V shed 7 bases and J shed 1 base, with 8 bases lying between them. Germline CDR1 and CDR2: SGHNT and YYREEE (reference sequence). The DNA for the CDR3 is TGTGCCAGCGGTCAGTCGAACACTGAAGCTTTCTTT. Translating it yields CASGQSNTEAFF.

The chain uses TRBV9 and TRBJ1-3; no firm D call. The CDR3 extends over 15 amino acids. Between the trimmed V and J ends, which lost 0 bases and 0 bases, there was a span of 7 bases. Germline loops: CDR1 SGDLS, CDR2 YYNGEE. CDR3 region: CASSVGIGSGNTIYF. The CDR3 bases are TGTGCCAGCAGCGTAGGTATCGGCTCTGGAAACACCATATATTTT.

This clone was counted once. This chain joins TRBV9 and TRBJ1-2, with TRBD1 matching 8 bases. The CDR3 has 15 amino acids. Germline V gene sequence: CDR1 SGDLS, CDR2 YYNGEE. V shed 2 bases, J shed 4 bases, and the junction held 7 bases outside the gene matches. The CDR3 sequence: CASSVTGGPSYGYTF. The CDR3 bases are TGTGCCAGCAGCGTCACAGGGGGACCCTCCTATGGCTACACCTTC.

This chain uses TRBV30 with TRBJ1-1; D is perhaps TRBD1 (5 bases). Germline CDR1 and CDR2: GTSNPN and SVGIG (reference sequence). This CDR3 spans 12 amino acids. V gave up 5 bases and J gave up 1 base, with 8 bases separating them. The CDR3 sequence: CAWWGENTEAFF. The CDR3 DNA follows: TGTGCCTGGTGGGGGGAGAACACTGAAGCTTTCTTT. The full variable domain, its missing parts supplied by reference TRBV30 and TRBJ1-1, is SQTIHQWPATLVQPVGSPLSLECTVEGTSNPNLYWYRQAAGRGLQLLFYSVGIGQISSEVPQNLSASRPQDRQFILSSKKLLLSDSGFYLCAWWGENTEAFFGQGTRLTVV.

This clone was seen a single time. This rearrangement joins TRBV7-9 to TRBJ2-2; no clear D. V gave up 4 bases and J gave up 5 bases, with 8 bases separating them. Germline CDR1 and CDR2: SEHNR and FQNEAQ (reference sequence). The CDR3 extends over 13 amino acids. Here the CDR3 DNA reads TGTGCCAGCAGCTCCGGGCGAACCGGGGAGCTGTTTTTT. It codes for CASSSGRTGELFF.

DNA for the CDR3: TGTGCCAGCAGCCATATAGGGACAGGGGAGGTCGGGGCCAACGTCCTGACTTTC. This translates into CASSHIGTGEVGANVLTF. This chain connects TRBV7-9 to TRBJ2-6; 10 bases line up with TRBD1. Germline V gene lookup returns CDR1 SEHNR and CDR2 FQNEAQ (reference sequence). The CDR3 length is 18 residues. V shed 5 bases and J 4 bases; nucleotides not matched to a gene: 11.

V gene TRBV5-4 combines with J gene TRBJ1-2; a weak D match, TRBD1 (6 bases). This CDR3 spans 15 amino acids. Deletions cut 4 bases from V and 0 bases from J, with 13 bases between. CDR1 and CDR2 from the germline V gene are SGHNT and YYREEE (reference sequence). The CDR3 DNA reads TGTGCCAGCAGCGTACAGGGAGCCCCTAACTATGGCTACACCTTC. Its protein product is CASSVQGAPNYGYTF.

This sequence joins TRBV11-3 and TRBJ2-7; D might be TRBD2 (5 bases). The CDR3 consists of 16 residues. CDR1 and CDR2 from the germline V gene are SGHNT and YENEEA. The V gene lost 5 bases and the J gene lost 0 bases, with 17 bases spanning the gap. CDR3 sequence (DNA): TGTGCCAGCAGCCCGCGGGCACGAAATAGCTCCTACGAGCAGTACTTC. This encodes CASSPRARNSSYEQYF.